These 18 T cell receptor beta chains originate from one sample sequenced in a study of T cell clonality in common variable immunodeficiency. Clones were sequenced by immunoSEQ multiplex PCR, and TCRdb holds only the in-frame ones, with some missing. This repertoire lists about 81,000 clones without singletons; 0.8% sits in the top ten. Material: peripheral blood mononuclear cells. The receptor set was obtained from a person between 18 and 75 years old in good health.

The table lists this clone with many counts. With the read ending 3 residues before the CDR3 end, the germline J gene is used to fill in that end. This chain joins TRBV29-1 and TRBJ1-1; 9 positions match TRBD1. Germline V gene lookup returns CDR1 SQVTM and CDR2 ANQGSEA. After removal of 6 bases from V and 2 bases from J, the junction contained 4 bases not matched to a gene. CDR3 size: 13 residues. This CDR3 is CSVQTGGNTEAFF. The covered CDR3 bases are TGCAGCGTGCAAACAGGGGGCAACACTGAA.

This clone was seen a handful of times. Sequencing ends 3 residues short of the CDR3 end; the germline J gene provides the rest. The chain links TRBV5-4 to TRBJ2-7, with D possibly TRBD1 on 5 matching bases. CDR1 is SGHNT and CDR2 is YYREEE in the germline V gene (reference sequence). Between the trimmed V and J ends, which lost 0 bases and 2 bases, there was a span of 9 bases. CDR3 size: 14 residues. The CDR3 here is CASSLADNPYEQYF. The CDR3 DNA, read in part, is TGTGCCAGCAGCTTGGCGGACAACCCCTACGAG.

Ten or more counts support this clone. The read comes to an end 3 residues before the CDR3 does, leaving the germline J gene to fill in the end. The gene calls are TRBV7-9 and TRBJ2-1; 8 positions match TRBD2. There are 14 residues in the CDR3. Germline CDR1 is SEHNR and CDR2 is FQNEAQ (reference sequence). The J segment lost 7 bases and the V segment lost 2 bases, leaving 4 bases of the junction unmatched. The CDR3 DNA, read in part, is TGTGCCAGCAGCTTAAGAGGACTAGCTAATGAG. Its translation is CASSLRGLANE. The whole CDR3 sequence is CASSLRGLANEQFF.

At least ten counts were recorded for this clone. The CDR3 goes on 3 residues after the read ends, and that part is filled in from the germline J gene. The rearrangement uses TRBV18 and TRBJ2-7; 7 positions agree with TRBD1. Germline values: CDR1 KGHSH, CDR2 LQKENI. CDR3 length equals 13 residues. V gave up 4 bases and J gave up 2 bases; unmatched junction bases: 2. CDR3 region: CASSQGQTYEQYF. Incomplete CDR3 DNA: TGTGCCAGCTCACAGGGACAGACCTACGAG.

This clone was picked up many times. The CDR3 DNA, read in part, is TGTGCCAGCAACCCTAGGGACGGGGGATACCAGCCC. Protein sequence: CASNPRDGGYQP. Given in full, the CDR3 is CASNPRDGGYQPQHF. The V call is TRBV6-2 or TRBV6-3, the J call TRBJ1-5; possible D gene TRBD1, 5 bases. The CDR3 goes on 3 residues after the read ends, and that part is filled in from the germline J gene. Germline values: CDR1 MNHEY, CDR2 SVGEGT. The V end lost 7 bases, the J end lost 7 bases, and 20 bases lay between the germline ends. The CDR3 runs 15 residues.

This clone was counted only a few times. The read finishes 3 residues shy of the CDR3 end, and the germline J gene is used to complete it. V gene TRBV11-2 combines with J gene TRBJ1-2, with unresolved D. V lost 5 bases, J lost 5 bases, and 6 bases lay in between. The CDR3 is 11 residues long. Germline CDR1 SGHAT, CDR2 FQNNGV. The sequenced part of the CDR3 DNA is TGTGCCAGCAGCGAGGGTTATGGC. The encoded protein is CASSEGYG. The whole CDR3 is CASSEGYGYTF.

This clone was seen many times. The read stops 3 residues short of the end of the CDR3; the missing end is completed from the germline J gene. The gene calls are TRBV12-3 or TRBV12-4 and TRBJ1-1, with a tentative D call TRBD1 (6 bases). V was shortened by 1 base and J by 1 base, with 13 bases between the two germline ends. There are 16 residues in the CDR3. Incomplete CDR3 DNA: TGTGCCAGCAGTTTAGTAATTGGCAGGGGGAACACTGAA. Amino acids: CASSLVIGRGNTE. The CDR3 as a whole reads CASSLVIGRGNTEAFF.

This clone was seen at least ten times. The observed sequence ends 3 residues before the CDR3 terminus, with the missing tail filled in from the germline J gene. The rearrangement uses TRBV20-1 and TRBJ1-5, with D possibly TRBD1 on 5 matching bases. CDR3 size: 13 residues. Trimming removed 6 bases at V and 6 bases at J, with 15 bases between. The germline gives CDR1 DFQATT, CDR2 SNEGSKA (reference sequence). CDR3: CSAVSGISQPQHF. The CDR3 DNA, read in part, is TGCAGTGCGGTCTCAGGGATTTCTCAGCCC.

The table lists this clone with many counts. The read ends 3 residues early relative to the CDR3; the germline J gene fills the gap. The J gene is TRBJ2-7, the V gene TRBV30; D gene ambiguous. Germline CDR1 reads GTSNPN; CDR2 reads SVGIG (reference sequence). CDR3 size: 15 residues. Trimming removed 3 bases from V and 3 bases from J, with 18 bases in between. Partial CDR3 DNA: TGTGCCTGGAGCCCCTTACCACTCGTAAGCTACGAG. This gives the protein CAWSPLPLVSYE. The CDR3 reads in full as CAWSPLPLVSYEQYF.

This clone was seen repeatedly, ten times or more. Read data end 3 residues before the CDR3 end; the end is taken from the germline J gene. The gene calls are TRBV29-1 and TRBJ2-2, with 10 bases lining up with TRBD1. The CDR3 covers 14 residues. V was pared by 6 bases and J by 3 bases, with 4 bases of the junction left unmatched. CDR1 SQVTM and CDR2 ANQGSEA come from the germline V gene. The DNA read from the CDR3 is TGCAGCGTCGGACAGGGGGAATACACCGGGGAG. Its protein is CSVGQGEYTGE. The full CDR3 is CSVGQGEYTGELFF.

This clone was recorded many times. Read coverage stops 3 residues before the CDR3 terminus; the germline J gene supplies the remainder. This sequence joins TRBV12-3 or TRBV12-4 and TRBJ1-2; D is perhaps TRBD1 (6 bases). The V end lost 3 bases, the J end lost 6 bases, and 8 bases lay between the germline ends. The CDR3 length is 12 residues. The DNA read from the CDR3 is TGTGCCAGCAGTTTTGAGGGGGATGGC. This gives the protein CASSFEGDG. The full CDR3 reads CASSFEGDGYTF.

This clone was recorded at least ten times. The CDR3 extends 3 residues past the end of the read, so its final part is completed from the germline J gene. This sequence joins TRBV7-2 and TRBJ2-5, with 8 positions matching TRBD1. The CDR3 length is 14 residues. The J segment lost 4 bases and the V segment lost 3 bases, leaving 4 bases of the junction unmatched. The germline CDR1 and CDR2 sequences are SGHTA and FQGNSA. The sequenced CDR3 bases are TGTGCCAGCAGCTTTGACAGGGGAAGAGAGACC. The encoded protein is CASSFDRGRET. The entire CDR3 sequence reads CASSFDRGRETQYF.

This clone occurred many times. The read ends 3 residues early relative to the CDR3; the germline J gene fills the gap. The V call is TRBV13, the J call TRBJ2-7; 7 bases are shared with TRBD1. This CDR3 is built from 14 residues. Losses at the gene ends were 5 bases for V and 3 bases for J; bases not matched to a gene: 7. Per germline, CDR1 PRHDT and CDR2 FYEKMQ (reference sequence). This CDR3 reads CASSPPRQGYEQYF. The covered CDR3 bases are TGTGCCAGCAGCCCTCCCCGACAGGGCTACGAG.

At least ten counts were recorded for this clone. The read ends 3 residues shy of where the CDR3 ends; the end is completed using the germline J gene. V is TRBV10-3 and J is TRBJ2-3; weak D call: TRBD2 (8 bases). V was cut by 0 bases and J by 3 bases, with 13 bases left in between. This CDR3 contains 16 residues. The V gene's germline CDR1 is ENHRY and CDR2 SYGVKD. CDR3 bases read: TGTGCCATCAGTGAGTCAGGGGGCGGGAGGACAGATACG. It encodes CAISESGGGRTDT. The whole CDR3 reads CAISESGGGRTDTQYF.

This clone was detected many times. Compared with germline, one end of the junction differs, possibly owing to a read error. With the read ending 3 residues before the CDR3 end, the germline J gene is used to fill in that end. The V gene is TRBV4-2, the J gene TRBJ1-1, with unresolved D. The CDR3 is made up of 12 amino acids. The germline V gene encodes CDR1 LGHNA and CDR2 YNFKEQ. The CDR3 here is CASSSRRAEAFF. CDR3 DNA (partial): TGCGCCAGCAGCTCCCGAAGGGCTGAA.

The CDR3 bases that were read are TGTGCCAGCAGCTTTGCCCACAGGGAGTACGAG. It specifies CASSFAHREYE. The complete CDR3 sequence is CASSFAHREYEQYF. This chain uses TRBV7-8 with TRBJ2-7; TRBD1 might be the D (6 bases). Coverage ceases 3 residues before the CDR3 finishes, and the germline J gene fills in the end. Germline values: CDR1 SGHVS, CDR2 FQNEAQ. This CDR3 has 14 residues. Trimming removed 3 bases from V and 4 bases from J, with 13 bases in between.

This clone has at least ten counts. The read finishes 3 residues shy of the CDR3 end, and the germline J gene is used to complete it. The V gene is TRBV5-6, the J gene TRBJ1-3; tentative D call: TRBD1 (6 bases). The V end was cut by 2 bases, the J end by 3 bases, with 9 bases between. The CDR3 is made up of 14 amino acids. In germline, CDR1 is SGHDT, CDR2 YYEEEE. CDR3 in amino acids: CASSFGQLGNTIYF. The covered CDR3 bases are TGTGCCAGCAGCTTCGGACAGCTTGGAAACACC. Variable domain in full (rest from reference TRBV5-6 and TRBJ1-3): DAGVTQSPTHLIKTRGQQVTLRCSPKSGHDTVSWYQQALGQGPQFIFQYYEEEERQRGNFPDRFSGHQFPNYSSELNVNALLLGDSALYLCASSFGQLGNTIYFGEGSWLTVV.

This clone was counted many times. Read coverage stops 3 residues before the CDR3 terminus; the germline J gene supplies the remainder. V usage is TRBV6-2 or TRBV6-3 and J usage is TRBJ1-1, with D hard to call. The germline V and J ends were trimmed by 10 bases and 4 bases, with 19 bases remaining between them. CDR3 size: 14 residues. Germline V lookup: CDR1 MNHEY, CDR2 SVGEGT. CDR3 bases read: TGTGCCACCGAGTTTTCCAAAGGGCTCACTGAA. This gives the protein CATEFSKGLTE. The CDR3 as a whole reads CATEFSKGLTEAFF.